The 11 T cell receptor beta chains presented below share a single source sample, sequenced in a study of patients and donors after allogeneic stem cell transplantation. One entry per CDR3 protein, called by TCRdb with MiXCR from the RT-PCR reads. This table has about 960,000 distinct CDR3 sequences, roughly 18% appearing once. The specimen sequenced was blood, either unsorted or a sorted T cell fraction (not recorded which). The origin of the receptors is a human donor who was either an allogeneic HSCT recipient or a stem cell or donor lymphocyte infusion donor (not recorded which). It is not recorded whose cells these are; they may come from a transplant donor.

In its sample, this clonotype was seen a few times. The chain has TRBV20-1 and TRBJ1-6; maybe TRBD1 (6 bases). The CDR3 consists of 14 residues. Trimming left V 0 bases short and J 11 bases short, with 14 bases between. Germline V CDR1 and CDR2: DFQATT, SNEGSKA (reference sequence). As DNA, the CDR3 is TGCAGTGCTAGAGATCGCAGGGGTCAAACACCCCTCCACTTT. It is translated as CSARDRRGQTPLHF.

This clonotype was observed a few times. The V call is TRBV20-1, the J call TRBJ2-3, with 10 bases matching TRBD2. The V segment lost 6 bases and the J segment 2 bases; nucleotides outside the gene matches: 8. CDR3 size: 15 residues. The germline V gene has CDR1 DFQATT and CDR2 SNEGSKA (reference sequence). CDR3 DNA: TGCAGTGCGAGGCTAGGACTAGCGGTCACAGATACGCAGTATTTT. It is translated as CSARLGLAVTDTQYF.

This clonotype was recorded a few times. The rearrangement links TRBV7-2 to TRBJ2-1; D not resolved. The CDR3 has 10 amino acids. The germline CDR1 and CDR2 sequences are SGHTA and FQGNSA. Deletions cut 5 bases from V and 12 bases from J, with 8 bases between. The CDR3 protein is CASSLGWQFF. CDR3 DNA: TGTGCCAGCAGCCTCGGATGGCAGTTCTTC.

The sample holds a few counts of this clonotype. The chain is built from TRBV12-3 or TRBV12-4 and TRBJ2-4; D remains ambiguous. The CDR3 spans 13 residues. Trimming took off 8 bases at V and 5 bases at J, with 13 bases between the two ends. CDR3 amino acids: CASRQGPENIQYF. CDR3 in DNA: TGTGCCAGCCGGCAAGGACCTGAAAACATTCAGTACTTC.

The table lists this clonotype with a few counts. V and J are TRBV10-3 and TRBJ1-6; the D gene is possibly TRBD1 (6 bases). V shed 0 bases and J shed 9 bases, with 15 bases lying between them. The CDR3 totals 16 residues. From germline, CDR1 is ENHRY and CDR2 SYGVKD. The DNA of the CDR3 is TGTGCCATCAGTGAGTCCCGGACAGTCCACGCTTCACCCCTCCACTTT. This translates into CAISESRTVHASPLHF.

The rearrangement links TRBV6-2 or TRBV6-3 to TRBJ2-1, with 7 bases aligning to TRBD2. The V gene's germline CDR1 is MNHEY and CDR2 SVGEGT. The V and J ends lost 4 bases and 3 bases, in that order; junction bases with no gene match: 15. CDR3 size: 18 residues. CDR3 nucleotides: TGTGCCAGCAGTTTTCAGGCCCCACTCGGGGGGATCTACAATGAGCAGTTCTTC. Protein sequence: CASSFQAPLGGIYNEQFF.

This clonotype has just a few counts. This chain uses TRBV11-1 with TRBJ2-2; the match to TRBD1 covers 8 bases. The CDR3 is made up of 18 amino acids. Germline V lookup: CDR1 SGHAT, CDR2 FQDESV (reference sequence). The V and J ends lost 3 bases and 5 bases, in that order; junction bases with no gene match: 14. The CDR3: CASSFTTTHRGSTGELFF. The DNA of the CDR3 is TGTGCCAGCAGCTTTACGACAACTCACAGGGGGAGTACCGGGGAGCTGTTTTTT.

The chain combines TRBV5-1 with TRBJ1-3; TRBD1 might be the D (6 bases). The CDR3 sequence is 14 residues long. Deletions cut 8 bases from V and 2 bases from J, with 14 bases between. Germline V gives CDR1 SGHRS, CDR2 YFSETQ. The CDR3 is CARIPGHPGNTIYF. In DNA form, the CDR3 reads TGCGCCAGGATACCGGGACACCCTGGAAACACCATATATTTT.

This clonotype showed up just a few times. The chain recombines TRBV12-3 or TRBV12-4 with TRBJ2-3; D is uncertain. Trimming cost V 0 bases and J 2 bases, with 18 bases left between them. This CDR3 has 18 residues. The DNA of the CDR3 is TGTGCCAGCAGTTTAGCGATCGGCAGTTTATACCCCACAGATACGCAGTATTTT. It codes for CASSLAIGSLYPTDTQYF.

The V and J genes are TRBV5-1 and TRBJ1-1, with D unresolved. The CDR3 contains 15 residues. From germline, CDR1 is SGHRS and CDR2 YFSETQ. V was clipped by 0 bases and J by 0 bases, with 9 bases between them. For the CDR3, the DNA is TGCGCCAGCAGCTTGGCCCTCTGGCTGAACACTGAAGCTTTCTTT. It yields the protein CASSLALWLNTEAFF. The full variable domain, its missing parts supplied by reference TRBV5-1 and TRBJ1-1, is KAGVTQTPRYLIKTRGQQVTLSCSPISGHRSVSWYQQTPGQGLQFLFEYFSETQRNKGNFPGRFSGRQFSNSRSEMNVSTLELGDSALYLCASSLALWLNTEAFFGQGTRLTVV.

The table lists this clonotype with a few counts. V is TRBV30 and J is TRBJ2-7; 7 nucleotides align to TRBD1. With V trimmed by 3 bases and J by 0 bases, 5 bases remained unmatched. This CDR3 is built from 14 residues. Germline CDR1 is GTSNPN and CDR2 is SVGIG (reference sequence). The CDR3 region has the DNA TGTGCCTGGAGACTTGGGGACAGCTCCTACGAGCAGTACTTC. Amino acids: CAWRLGDSSYEQYF. Full variable domain (rest looked up from reference TRBV30 and TRBJ2-7): SQTIHQWPATLVQPVGSPLSLECTVEGTSNPNLYWYRQAAGRGLQLLFYSVGIGQISSEVPQNLSASRPQDRQFILSSKKLLLSDSGFYLCAWRLGDSSYEQYFGPGTRLTVT.